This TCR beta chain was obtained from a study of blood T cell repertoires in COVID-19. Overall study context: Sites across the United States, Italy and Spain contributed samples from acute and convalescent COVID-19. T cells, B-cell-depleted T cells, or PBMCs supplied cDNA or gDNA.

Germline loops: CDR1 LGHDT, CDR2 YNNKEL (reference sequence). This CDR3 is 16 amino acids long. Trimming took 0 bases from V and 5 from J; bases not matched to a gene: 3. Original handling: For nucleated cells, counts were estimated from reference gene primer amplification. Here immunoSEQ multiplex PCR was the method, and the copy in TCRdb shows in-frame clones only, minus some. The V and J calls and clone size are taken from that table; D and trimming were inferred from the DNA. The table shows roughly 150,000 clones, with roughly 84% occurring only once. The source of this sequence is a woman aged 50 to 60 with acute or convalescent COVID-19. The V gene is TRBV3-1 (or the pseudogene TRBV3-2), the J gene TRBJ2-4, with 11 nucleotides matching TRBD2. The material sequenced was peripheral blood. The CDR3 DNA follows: TGTGCCAGCAGCCAAGATACTAGCGGGAGCCAAAACATTCAGTACTTC. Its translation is CASSQDTSGSQNIQYF.